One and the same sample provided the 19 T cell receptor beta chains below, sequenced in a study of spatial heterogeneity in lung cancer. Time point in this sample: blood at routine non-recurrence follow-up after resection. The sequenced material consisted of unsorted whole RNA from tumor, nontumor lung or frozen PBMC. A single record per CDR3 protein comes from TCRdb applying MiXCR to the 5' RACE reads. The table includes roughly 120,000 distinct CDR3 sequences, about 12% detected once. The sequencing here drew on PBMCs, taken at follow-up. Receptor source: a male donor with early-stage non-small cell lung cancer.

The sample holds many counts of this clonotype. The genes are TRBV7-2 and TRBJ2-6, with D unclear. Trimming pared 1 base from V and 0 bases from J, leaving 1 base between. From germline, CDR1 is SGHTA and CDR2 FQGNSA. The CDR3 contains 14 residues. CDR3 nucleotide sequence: TGTGCCAGCAGCTTAGACTCTGGGGCCAACGTCCTGACTTTC. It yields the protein CASSLDSGANVLTF.

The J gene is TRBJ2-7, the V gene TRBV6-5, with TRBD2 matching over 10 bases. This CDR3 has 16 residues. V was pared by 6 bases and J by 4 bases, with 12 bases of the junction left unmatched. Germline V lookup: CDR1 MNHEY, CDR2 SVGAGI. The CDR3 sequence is CASSRPRPSGGYEQYF. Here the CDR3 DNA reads TGTGCCAGCAGCCGCCCACGGCCTAGCGGGGGTTACGAGCAGTACTTC.

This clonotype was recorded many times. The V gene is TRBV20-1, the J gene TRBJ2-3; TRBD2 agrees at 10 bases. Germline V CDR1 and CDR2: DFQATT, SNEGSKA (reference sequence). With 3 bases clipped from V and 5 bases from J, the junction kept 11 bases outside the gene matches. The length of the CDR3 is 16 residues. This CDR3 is CSARQRLAGVGDTQYF. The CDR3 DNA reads TGCAGTGCTAGGCAACGGCTAGCGGGGGTAGGAGATACGCAGTATTTT.

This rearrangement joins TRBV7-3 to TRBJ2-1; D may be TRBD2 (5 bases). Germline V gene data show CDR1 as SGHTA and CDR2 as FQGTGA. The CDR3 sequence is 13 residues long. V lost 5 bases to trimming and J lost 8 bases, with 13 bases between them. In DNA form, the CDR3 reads TGTGCCAGCAGCCCATATTCAGCGGATGAGCAGTTCTTC. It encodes CASSPYSADEQFF.

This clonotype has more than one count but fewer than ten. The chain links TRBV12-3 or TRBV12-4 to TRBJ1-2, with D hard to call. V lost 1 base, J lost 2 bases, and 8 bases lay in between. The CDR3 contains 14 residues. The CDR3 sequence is CASSLEEGNYGYTF. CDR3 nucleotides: TGTGCCAGCAGTTTAGAAGAAGGGAACTATGGCTACACCTTC.

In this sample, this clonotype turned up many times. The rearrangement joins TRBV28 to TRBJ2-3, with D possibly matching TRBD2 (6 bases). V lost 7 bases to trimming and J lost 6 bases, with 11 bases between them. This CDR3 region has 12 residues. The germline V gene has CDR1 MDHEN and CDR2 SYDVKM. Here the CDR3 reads CASKAGSDTQYF. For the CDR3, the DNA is TGTGCCAGCAAGGCGGGGTCGGATACGCAGTATTTT.

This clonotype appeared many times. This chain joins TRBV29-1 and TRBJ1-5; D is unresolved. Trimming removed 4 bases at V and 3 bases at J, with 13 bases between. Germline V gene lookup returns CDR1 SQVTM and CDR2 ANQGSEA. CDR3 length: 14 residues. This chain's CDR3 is CSVVEGNNNQPQHF. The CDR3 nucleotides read TGCAGCGTTGTAGAGGGTAATAACAATCAGCCCCAGCATTTT. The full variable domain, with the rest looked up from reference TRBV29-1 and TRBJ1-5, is SAVISQKPSRDICQRGTSLTIQCQVDSQVTMMFWYRQQPGQSLTLIATANQGSEATYESGFVIDKFPISRPNLTFSTLTVSNMSPEDSSIYLCSVVEGNNNQPQHFGDGTRLSIL.

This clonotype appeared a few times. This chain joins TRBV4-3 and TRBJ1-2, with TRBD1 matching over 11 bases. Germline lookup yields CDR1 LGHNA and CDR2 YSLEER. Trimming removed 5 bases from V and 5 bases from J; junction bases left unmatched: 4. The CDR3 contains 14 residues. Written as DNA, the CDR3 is TGCGCCAGCAGCGTGGGACAGGGGGAATATGGCTACACCTTC. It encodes CASSVGQGEYGYTF.

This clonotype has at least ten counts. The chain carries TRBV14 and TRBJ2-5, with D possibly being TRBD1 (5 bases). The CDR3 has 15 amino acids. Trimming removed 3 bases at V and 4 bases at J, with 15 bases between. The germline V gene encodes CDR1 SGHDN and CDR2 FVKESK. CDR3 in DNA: TGTGCCAGCAGCCACCTCCGGCAGGGCAGAGAGACCCAGTACTTC. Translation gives CASSHLRQGRETQYF.

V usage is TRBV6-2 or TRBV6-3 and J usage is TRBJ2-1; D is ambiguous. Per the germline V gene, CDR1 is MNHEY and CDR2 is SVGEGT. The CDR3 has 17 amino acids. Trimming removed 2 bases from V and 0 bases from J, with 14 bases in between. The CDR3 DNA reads TGTGCCAGCAGTTACCCCGCTCGATTCAGCTCCTACAATGAGCAGTTCTTC. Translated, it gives CASSYPARFSSYNEQFF.

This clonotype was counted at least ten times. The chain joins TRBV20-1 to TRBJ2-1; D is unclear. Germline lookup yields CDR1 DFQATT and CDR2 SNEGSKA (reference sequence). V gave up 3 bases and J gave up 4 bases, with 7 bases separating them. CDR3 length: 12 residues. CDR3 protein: CSASREYNEQFF. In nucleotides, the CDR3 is TGCAGTGCTAGTCGAGAATACAATGAGCAGTTCTTC.

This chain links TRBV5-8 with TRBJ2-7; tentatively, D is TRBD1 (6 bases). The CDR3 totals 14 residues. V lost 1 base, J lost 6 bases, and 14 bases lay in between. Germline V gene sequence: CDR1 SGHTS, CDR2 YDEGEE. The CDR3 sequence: CASSLLQGPTEQYF. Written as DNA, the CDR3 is TGTGCCAGCAGCTTGTTACAGGGACCTACCGAGCAGTACTTC.

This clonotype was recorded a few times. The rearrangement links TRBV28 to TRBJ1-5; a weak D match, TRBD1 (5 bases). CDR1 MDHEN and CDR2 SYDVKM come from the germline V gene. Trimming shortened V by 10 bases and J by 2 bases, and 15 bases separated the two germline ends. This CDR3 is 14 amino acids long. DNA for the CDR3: TGTGCCACCCAGTCGGGGGGGGGCAATCAGCCCCAGCATTTT. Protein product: CATQSGGGNQPQHF.

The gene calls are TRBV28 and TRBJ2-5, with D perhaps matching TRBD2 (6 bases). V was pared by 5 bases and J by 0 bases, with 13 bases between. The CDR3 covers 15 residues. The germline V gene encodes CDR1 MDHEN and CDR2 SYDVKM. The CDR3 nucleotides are TGTGCCAGCAGTCAACGGACGGGGGACCAAGAGACCCAGTACTTC. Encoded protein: CASSQRTGDQETQYF.

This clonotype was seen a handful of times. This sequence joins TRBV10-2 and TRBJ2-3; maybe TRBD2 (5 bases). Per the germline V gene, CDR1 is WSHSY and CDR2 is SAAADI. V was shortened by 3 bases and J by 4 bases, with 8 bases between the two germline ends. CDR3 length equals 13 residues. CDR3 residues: CASSDLAPDTQYF. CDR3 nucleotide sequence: TGCGCCAGCAGTGATCTAGCCCCAGATACGCAGTATTTT.

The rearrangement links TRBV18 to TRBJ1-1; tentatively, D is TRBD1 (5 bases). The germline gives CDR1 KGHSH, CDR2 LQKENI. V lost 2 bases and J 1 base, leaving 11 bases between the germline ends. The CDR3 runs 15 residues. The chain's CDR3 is CASSPGTSANTEAFF. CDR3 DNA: TGTGCCAGCTCACCAGGGACGTCTGCGAACACTGAAGCTTTCTTT.

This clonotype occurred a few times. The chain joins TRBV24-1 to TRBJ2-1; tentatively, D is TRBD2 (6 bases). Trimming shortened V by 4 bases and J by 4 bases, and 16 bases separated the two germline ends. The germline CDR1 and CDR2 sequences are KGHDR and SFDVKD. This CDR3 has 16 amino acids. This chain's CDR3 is CATSDPWTTSYNEQFF. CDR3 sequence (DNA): TGTGCCACCAGTGACCCTTGGACTACTTCATACAATGAGCAGTTCTTC.

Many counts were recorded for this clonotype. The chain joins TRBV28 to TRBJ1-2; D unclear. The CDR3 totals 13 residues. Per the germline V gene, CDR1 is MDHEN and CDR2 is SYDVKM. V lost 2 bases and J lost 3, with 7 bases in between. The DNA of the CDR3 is TGTGCCAGCAGTTTACGCGCGGACTATGGCTACACCTTC. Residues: CASSLRADYGYTF.

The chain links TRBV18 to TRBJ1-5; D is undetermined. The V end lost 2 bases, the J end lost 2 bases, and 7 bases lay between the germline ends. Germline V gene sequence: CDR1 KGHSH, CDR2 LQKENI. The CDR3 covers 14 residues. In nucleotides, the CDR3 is TGTGCCAGCTCACCATTGGAGGGCAATCAGCCCCAGCATTTT. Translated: CASSPLEGNQPQHF.